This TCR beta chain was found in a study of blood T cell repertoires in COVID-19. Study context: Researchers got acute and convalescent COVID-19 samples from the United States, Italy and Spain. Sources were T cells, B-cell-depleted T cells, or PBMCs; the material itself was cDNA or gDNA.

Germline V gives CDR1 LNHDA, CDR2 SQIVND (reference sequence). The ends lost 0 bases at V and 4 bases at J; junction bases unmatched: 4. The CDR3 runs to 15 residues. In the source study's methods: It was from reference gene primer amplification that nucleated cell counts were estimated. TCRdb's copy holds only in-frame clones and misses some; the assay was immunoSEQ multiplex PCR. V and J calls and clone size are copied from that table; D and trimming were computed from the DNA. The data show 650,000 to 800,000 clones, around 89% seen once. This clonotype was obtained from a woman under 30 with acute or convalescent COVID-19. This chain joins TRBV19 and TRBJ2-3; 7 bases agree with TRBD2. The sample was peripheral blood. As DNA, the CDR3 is TGTGCCAGTAGTATAGATGCCCTAGCGGCAGATACGCAGTATTTT. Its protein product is CASSIDALAADTQYF.